This section outlines one T cell receptor (beta chain) sequence together with its context. Its antigen is as yet unknown. The data are from a study of identical twins. Overall study results and limits: Without tracking the same donors, conclusions rested on cross-sectional statistical analysis.

Unique molecular identifiers were present on cDNA, and template switching added a universal primer site. MiXCR was run by TCRdb on the 5' RACE reads, yielding one entry per CDR3 protein. The sample lists hundreds of thousands of distinct CDR3 sequences, around 12% occurring once. These data were also filed under a second study, of yellow fever vaccine responses in identical twins.

Sequencing input: CD8+ T cells sorted from blood. The receptor's source is a woman under 30 in good health.

The CDR3, as DNA: TGTGCCAGCAGCGACGGACAGGGAGGTGGCTACACCTTC. Protein: CASSDGQGGGYTF. The chain uses TRBV7-9 and TRBJ1-2; 8 bases map to TRBD1. Trimming cost V 5 bases and J 7 bases; bases outside gene matches: 6. Looked up from germline, CDR1 is SEHNR and CDR2 is FQNEAQ (reference sequence). The CDR3 has 13 amino acids.